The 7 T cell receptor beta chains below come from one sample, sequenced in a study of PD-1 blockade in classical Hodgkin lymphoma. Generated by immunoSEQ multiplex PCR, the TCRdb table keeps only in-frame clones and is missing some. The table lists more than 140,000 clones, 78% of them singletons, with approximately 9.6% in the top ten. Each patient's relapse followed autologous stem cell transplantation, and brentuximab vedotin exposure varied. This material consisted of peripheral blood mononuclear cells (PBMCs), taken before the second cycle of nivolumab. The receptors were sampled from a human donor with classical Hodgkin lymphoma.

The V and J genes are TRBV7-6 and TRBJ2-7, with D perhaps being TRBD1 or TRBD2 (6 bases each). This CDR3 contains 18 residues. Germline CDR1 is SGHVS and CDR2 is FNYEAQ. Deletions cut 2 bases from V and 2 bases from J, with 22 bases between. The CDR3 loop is CASSLRGTGTPNPYEQYF. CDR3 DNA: TGTGCCAGCAGCTTAAGGGGGACCGGGACTCCAAACCCCTACGAGCAGTACTTC.

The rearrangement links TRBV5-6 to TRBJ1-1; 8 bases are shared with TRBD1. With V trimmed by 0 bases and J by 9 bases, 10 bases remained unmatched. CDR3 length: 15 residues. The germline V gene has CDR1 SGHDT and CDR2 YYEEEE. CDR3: CASSLAPGGELKAFF. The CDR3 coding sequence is TGTGCCAGCAGCTTGGCTCCAGGGGGCGAATTGAAAGCTTTCTTT. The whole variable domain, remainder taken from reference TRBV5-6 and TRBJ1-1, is DAGVTQSPTHLIKTRGQQVTLRCSPKSGHDTVSWYQQALGQGPQFIFQYYEEEERQRGNFPDRFSGHQFPNYSSELNVNALLLGDSALYLCASSLAPGGELKAFFGQGTRLTVV.

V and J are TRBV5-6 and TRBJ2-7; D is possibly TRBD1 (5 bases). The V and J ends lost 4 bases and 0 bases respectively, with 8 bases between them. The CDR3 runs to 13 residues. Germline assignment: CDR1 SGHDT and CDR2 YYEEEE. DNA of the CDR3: TGTGCCAGCAGCCTGGACATCTCCTACGAGCAGTACTTC. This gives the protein CASSLDISYEQYF.

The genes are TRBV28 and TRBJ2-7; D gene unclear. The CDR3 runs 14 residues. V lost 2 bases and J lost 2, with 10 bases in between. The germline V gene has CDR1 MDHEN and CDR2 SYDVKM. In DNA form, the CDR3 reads TGTGCCAGCAGTTTAGTGAGCGCTGCCTACGAGCAGTACTTC. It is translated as CASSLVSAAYEQYF. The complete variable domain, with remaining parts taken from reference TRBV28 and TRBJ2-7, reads DVKVTQSSRYLVKRTGEKVFLECVQDMDHENMFWYRQDPGLGLRLIYFSYDVKMKEKGDIPEGYSVSREKKERFSLILESASTNQTSMYLCASSLVSAAYEQYFGPGTRLTVT.

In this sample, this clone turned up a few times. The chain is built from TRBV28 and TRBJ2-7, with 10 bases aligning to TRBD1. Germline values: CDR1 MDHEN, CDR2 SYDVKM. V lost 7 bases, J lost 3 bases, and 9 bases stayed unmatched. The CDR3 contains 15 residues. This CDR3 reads CASTTTGTGVYEQYF. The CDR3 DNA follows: TGTGCCAGCACCACTACCGGGACAGGGGTCTACGAGCAGTACTTC.

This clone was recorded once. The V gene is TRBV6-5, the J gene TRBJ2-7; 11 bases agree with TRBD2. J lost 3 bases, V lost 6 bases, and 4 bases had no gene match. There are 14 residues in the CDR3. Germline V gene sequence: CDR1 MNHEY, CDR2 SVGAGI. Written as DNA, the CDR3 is TGTGCCAGCAGACCGACTAGCGGGGACTACGAGCAGTACTTC. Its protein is CASRPTSGDYEQYF.

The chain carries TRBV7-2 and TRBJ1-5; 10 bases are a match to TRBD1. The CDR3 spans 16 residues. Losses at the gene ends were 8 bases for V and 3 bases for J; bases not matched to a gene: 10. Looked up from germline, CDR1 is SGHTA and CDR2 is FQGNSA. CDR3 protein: CASGGQGGMANQPQHF. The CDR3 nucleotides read TGTGCCAGCGGAGGACAGGGGGGTATGGCCAATCAGCCCCAGCATTTT. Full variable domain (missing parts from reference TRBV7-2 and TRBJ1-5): GAGVSQSPSNKVTEKGKDVELRCDPISGHTALYWYRQSLGQGLEFLIYFQGNSAPDKSGLPSDRFSAERTGGSVSTLTIQRTQQEDSAVYLCASGGQGGMANQPQHFGDGTRLSIL.